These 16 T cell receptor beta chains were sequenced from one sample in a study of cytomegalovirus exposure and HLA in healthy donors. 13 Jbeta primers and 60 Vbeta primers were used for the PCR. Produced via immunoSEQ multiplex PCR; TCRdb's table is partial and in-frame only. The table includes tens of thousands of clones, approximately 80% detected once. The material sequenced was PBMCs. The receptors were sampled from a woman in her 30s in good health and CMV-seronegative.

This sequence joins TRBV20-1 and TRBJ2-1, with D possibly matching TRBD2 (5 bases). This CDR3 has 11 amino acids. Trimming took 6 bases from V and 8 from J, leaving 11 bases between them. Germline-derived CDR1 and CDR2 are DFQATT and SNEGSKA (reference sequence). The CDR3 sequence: CSAVGRDEQFF. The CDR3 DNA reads TGCAGTGCCGTAGGGCGGGATGAGCAGTTCTTC.

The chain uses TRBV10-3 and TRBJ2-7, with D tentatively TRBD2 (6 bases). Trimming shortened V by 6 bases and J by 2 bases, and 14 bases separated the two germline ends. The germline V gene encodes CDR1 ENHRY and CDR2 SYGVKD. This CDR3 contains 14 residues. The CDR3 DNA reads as TGTGCCATCAGCGACGGGAGAGGGGCCTACGAGCAGTACTTC. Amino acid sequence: CAISDGRGAYEQYF.

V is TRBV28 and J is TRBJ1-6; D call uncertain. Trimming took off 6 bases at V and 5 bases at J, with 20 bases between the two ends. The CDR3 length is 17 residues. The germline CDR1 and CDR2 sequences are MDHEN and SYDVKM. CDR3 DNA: TGTGCCAGCAGCCACGACCGATGGGGAGGCGATAATTCACCCCTCCACTTT. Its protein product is CASSHDRWGGDNSPLHF.

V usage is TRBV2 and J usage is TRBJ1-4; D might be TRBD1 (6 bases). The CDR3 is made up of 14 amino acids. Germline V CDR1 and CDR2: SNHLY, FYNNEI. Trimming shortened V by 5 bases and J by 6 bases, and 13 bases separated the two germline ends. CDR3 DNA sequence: TGTGCCAGCAGTTATCAGGGGTCCGATGAAAAACTGTTTTTT. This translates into CASSYQGSDEKLFF.

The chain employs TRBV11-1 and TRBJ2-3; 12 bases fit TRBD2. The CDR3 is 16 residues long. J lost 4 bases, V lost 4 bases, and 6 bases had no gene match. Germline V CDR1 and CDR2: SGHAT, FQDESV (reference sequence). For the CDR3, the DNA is TGTGCCAGCAGCTCGACTAGCGGGAGAGGCCCAGATACGCAGTATTTT. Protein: CASSSTSGRGPDTQYF. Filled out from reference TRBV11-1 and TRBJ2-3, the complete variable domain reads EAEVAQSPRYKITEKSQAVAFWCDPISGHATLYWYRQILGQGPELLVQFQDESVVDDSQLPKDRFSAERLKGVDSTLKIQPAELGDSAMYLCASSSTSGRGPDTQYFGPGTRLTVL.

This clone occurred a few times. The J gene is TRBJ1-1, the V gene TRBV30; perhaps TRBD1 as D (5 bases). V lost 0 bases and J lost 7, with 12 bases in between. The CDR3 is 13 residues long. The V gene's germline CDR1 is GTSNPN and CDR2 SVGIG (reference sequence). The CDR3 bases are TGTGCCTGGAGTGTATTGGGGCGCAATGAAGCTTTCTTT. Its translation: CAWSVLGRNEAFF.

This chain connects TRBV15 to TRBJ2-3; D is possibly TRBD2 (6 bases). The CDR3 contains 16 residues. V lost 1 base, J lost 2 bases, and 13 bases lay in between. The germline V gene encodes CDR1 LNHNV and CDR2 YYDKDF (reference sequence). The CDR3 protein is CATSRATLADTDTQYF. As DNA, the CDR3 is TGTGCCACCAGCAGAGCTACGTTAGCGGACACAGATACGCAGTATTTT.

The DNA for the CDR3 is TGTGCCACCAGTATGGAGCGGGGATTCACCGGGGAGCTGTTTTTT. This codes for CATSMERGFTGELFF. The gene calls are TRBV11-3 and TRBJ2-2, with 7 bases fitting TRBD2. Germline CDR1 is SGHNT and CDR2 is YENEEA. The ends lost 10 bases at V and 4 bases at J; junction bases unmatched: 12. The CDR3 is 15 amino acids.

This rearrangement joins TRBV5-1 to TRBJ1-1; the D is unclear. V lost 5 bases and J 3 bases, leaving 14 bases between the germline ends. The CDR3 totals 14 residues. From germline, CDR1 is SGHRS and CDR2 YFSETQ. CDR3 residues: CASREELEHTEAFF. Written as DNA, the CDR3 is TGCGCCAGCAGGGAGGAGCTCGAACACACTGAAGCTTTCTTT. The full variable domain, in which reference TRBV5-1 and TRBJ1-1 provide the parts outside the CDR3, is KAGVTQTPRYLIKTRGQQVTLSCSPISGHRSVSWYQQTPGQGLQFLFEYFSETQRNKGNFPGRFSGRQFSNSRSEMNVSTLELGDSALYLCASREELEHTEAFFGQGTRLTVV.

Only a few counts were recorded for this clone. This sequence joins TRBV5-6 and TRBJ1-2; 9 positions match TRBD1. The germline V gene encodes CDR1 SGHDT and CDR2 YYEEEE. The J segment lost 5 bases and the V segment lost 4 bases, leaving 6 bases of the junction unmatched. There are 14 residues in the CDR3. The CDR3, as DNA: TGTGCCAGCAGCGTCGGGACAGGGAGTTATGGCTACACCTTC. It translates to CASSVGTGSYGYTF.

CDR3 loop: CASSPLGTVTITDTQYF. As DNA, the CDR3 is TGTGCCAGCTCACCCCTTGGGACAGTGACAATCACAGATACGCAGTATTTT. The rearrangement uses TRBV18 and TRBJ2-3; 7 bases line up with TRBD1. The CDR3 loop spans 17 amino acids. Trimming removed 3 bases from V and 2 bases from J; junction bases left unmatched: 11. Germline CDR1 reads KGHSH; CDR2 reads LQKENI.

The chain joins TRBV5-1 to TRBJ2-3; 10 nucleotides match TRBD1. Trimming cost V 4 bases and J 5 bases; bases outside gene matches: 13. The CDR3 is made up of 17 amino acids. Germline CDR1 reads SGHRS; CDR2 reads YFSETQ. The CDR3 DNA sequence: TGCGCCAGCAGCACCCGGGGGACAGGGGTAATACAAGATACGCAGTATTTT. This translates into CASSTRGTGVIQDTQYF.

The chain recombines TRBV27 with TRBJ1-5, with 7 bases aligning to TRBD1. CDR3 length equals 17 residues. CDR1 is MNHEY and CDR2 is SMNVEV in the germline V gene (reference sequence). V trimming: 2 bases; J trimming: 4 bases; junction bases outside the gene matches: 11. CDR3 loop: CASSLKGGQGVNQPQHF. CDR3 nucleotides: TGTGCCAGCAGTTTAAAAGGGGGGCAGGGGGTTAATCAGCCCCAGCATTTT.

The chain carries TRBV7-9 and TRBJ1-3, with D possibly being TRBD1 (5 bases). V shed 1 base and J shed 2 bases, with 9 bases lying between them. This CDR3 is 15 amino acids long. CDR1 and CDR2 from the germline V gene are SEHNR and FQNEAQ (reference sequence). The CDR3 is CASSLDRGAGNTIYF. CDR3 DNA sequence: TGTGCCAGCAGCTTAGATCGGGGGGCTGGAAACACCATATATTTT.

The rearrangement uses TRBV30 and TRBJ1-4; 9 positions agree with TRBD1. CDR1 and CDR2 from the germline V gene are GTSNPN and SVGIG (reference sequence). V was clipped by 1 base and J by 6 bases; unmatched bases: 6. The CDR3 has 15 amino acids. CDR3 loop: CAWSGGTGSDEKLFF. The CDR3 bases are TGTGCCTGGAGTGGTGGGACAGGGTCCGATGAAAAACTGTTTTTT.

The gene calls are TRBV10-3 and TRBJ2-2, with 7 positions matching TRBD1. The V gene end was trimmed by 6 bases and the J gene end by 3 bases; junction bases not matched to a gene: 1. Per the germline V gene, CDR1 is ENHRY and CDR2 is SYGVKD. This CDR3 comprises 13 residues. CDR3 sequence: CAISGTDTGELFF. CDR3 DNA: TGTGCCATCAGCGGGACAGACACCGGGGAGCTGTTTTTT.